These 10 T cell receptor beta chains were sequenced from one sample in a study of T cell changes during pregnancy in multiple sclerosis. TCRdb keeps only in-frame clones here, not all; method: immunoSEQ multiplex PCR. Of 60,000 to 90,000 clones listed, 89% were seen once; the top ten hold approximately 2%. The source was peripheral blood, collected before pregnancy. These receptors came from a female donor with multiple sclerosis, enrolled in a pregnancy study.

The rearrangement joins TRBV27 to TRBJ2-7, with 7 bases fitting TRBD1. This CDR3 is 14 amino acids long. J gave up 2 bases and V 0 bases, and 1 base lay outside the gene matches. CDR1 and CDR2 from the germline V gene are MNHEY and SMNVEV (reference sequence). CDR3 residues: CASSLSGQPYEQYF. The CDR3 DNA reads TGTGCCAGCAGTTTATCGGGACAGCCCTACGAGCAGTACTTC.

The rearrangement links TRBV18 to TRBJ1-5; TRBD1 is a possible D gene (6 bases). There are 15 residues in the CDR3. Germline values: CDR1 KGHSH, CDR2 LQKENI. V lost 2 bases to trimming and J lost 14 bases, with 22 bases between them. The CDR3: CASSPRAGAAKPEHF. As DNA, the CDR3 is TGTGCCAGCTCACCAAGGGCAGGGGCCGCCAAACCAGAGCATTTT.

The rearrangement links TRBV9 to TRBJ1-4, with 9 bases fitting TRBD1. Losses at the gene ends were 4 bases for V and 7 bases for J; bases not matched to a gene: 5. This CDR3 comprises 14 residues. Germline values: CDR1 SGDLS, CDR2 YYNGEE. The CDR3 here is CASSRDRDSEKLFF. As DNA, the CDR3 is TGTGCCAGCAGCCGGGACAGGGATTCTGAAAAACTGTTTTTT.

V is TRBV4-1 and J is TRBJ1-5; TRBD1 aligns across 7 bases. CDR1 is MGHRA and CDR2 is YSYEKL in the germline V gene. Trimming took 1 base from V and 0 from J; bases not matched to a gene: 12. The CDR3 runs to 19 residues. DNA for the CDR3: TGCGCCAGCAGCCAAGTAGGGACAGTGACGGAATATAGCAATCAGCCCCAGCATTTT. It codes for CASSQVGTVTEYSNQPQHF.

The chain is built from TRBV7-8 and TRBJ1-2, with 11 bases aligning to TRBD1. The V gene end was trimmed by 7 bases and the J gene end by 8 bases; junction bases not matched to a gene: 12. CDR1 and CDR2 from the germline V gene are SGHVS and FQNEAQ. The CDR3 totals 15 residues. CDR3 protein: CASNARGQGAHGYTF. The CDR3 DNA reads TGTGCCAGCAACGCCCGAGGACAGGGGGCTCACGGCTACACCTTC.

The gene calls are TRBV7-2 and TRBJ1-3; D is possibly TRBD1 (6 bases). CDR1 SGHTA and CDR2 FQGNSA come from the germline V gene. CDR3 size: 14 residues. V was shortened by 6 bases and J by 3 bases, with 12 bases between the two germline ends. The CDR3 region has the DNA TGTGCCAGCAGACCGACAGGAATTGGAAACACCATATATTTT. This translates into CASRPTGIGNTIYF.

V usage is TRBV6-6 and J usage is TRBJ2-7; 9 bases agree with TRBD2. After removal of 5 bases from V and 0 bases from J, the junction contained 5 bases not matched to a gene. The CDR3 covers 15 residues. Germline V CDR1 and CDR2: MNHNY, SVGAGI (reference sequence). This CDR3 reads CASSPISGSSYEQYF. The CDR3 DNA sequence: TGTGCCAGCAGTCCCATTAGCGGGAGCTCCTACGAGCAGTACTTC.

This rearrangement joins TRBV5-4 to TRBJ2-5; 9 positions agree with TRBD2. The germline V gene encodes CDR1 SGHNT and CDR2 YYREEE (reference sequence). J was trimmed by 4 bases and V by 1 base; bases with no gene match: 2. This CDR3 comprises 14 residues. Here the CDR3 DNA reads TGTGCCAGCAGCTTGCCGGGACTAGCAGAGACCCAGTACTTC. Translated: CASSLPGLAETQYF.

The J gene is TRBJ1-2, the V gene TRBV5-4, with D unresolved. The V gene's germline CDR1 is SGHNT and CDR2 YYREEE (reference sequence). The V end lost 0 bases, the J end lost 5 bases, and 8 bases lay between the germline ends. There are 13 residues in the CDR3. CDR3 in amino acids: CASSLGQIYGYTF. Here the CDR3 DNA reads TGTGCCAGCAGCTTGGGGCAGATATATGGCTACACCTTC.

This chain uses TRBV27 with TRBJ1-5, with TRBD1 as a possible D gene (6 bases). CDR1 is MNHEY, CDR2 SMNVEV, per germline (reference sequence). V shed 3 bases and J shed 6 bases, with 12 bases lying between them. The CDR3 has 14 amino acids. CDR3 amino acids: CASSFTGRGQPQHF. The CDR3 bases are TGTGCCAGCAGTTTCACAGGGAGGGGTCAGCCCCAGCATTTT.